This T cell receptor beta chain was captured by sequencing in a study of T cells in Graves' hyperthyroidism and ophthalmopathy. The CDR3 extends over 13 amino acids. The germline V and J ends were trimmed by 10 bases and 3 bases, with 16 bases remaining between them. Germline assignment: CDR1 MDHEN and CDR2 SYDVKM. Authors of the study amplified TCR beta CDR3 regions from RNA transcripts. HTBI primers were employed in a first-round RT-PCR of the TCR CDR3. TCRdb processed the multiplex PCR reads anew with MiXCR; each CDR3 protein has one entry. Of around 600,000 distinct CDR3 sequences listed, about 16% are singletons. General observations from the study: Classification by a 13 V-J model distinguished ophthalmopathy from stable hyperthyroidism.

This clonotype was counted many times. What it recognizes is unknown. Patients were excluded for uncontrolled infection, other autoimmune disease, pregnancy or lactation. Clinical symptoms, serum thyroxine and TRAb, thyroid ultrasound and orbital computed tomography together formed the diagnostic basis. Cells are PBMCs isolated from 10 ml of fresh blood. The chain employs TRBV28 and TRBJ2-7; D uncertain. Sequenced input: blood. This TCR came from a woman aged 40 to 55 with Graves' ophthalmopathy. This chain's CDR3 is CAISGSTNYEQYF. The CDR3 coding sequence is TGTGCCATCTCTGGCAGCACTAACTACGAGCAGTACTTC. The variable domain in full, completed from reference TRBV28 and TRBJ2-7, reads DVKVTQSSRYLVKRTGEKVFLECVQDMDHENMFWYRQDPGLGLRLIYFSYDVKMKEKGDIPEGYSVSREKKERFSLILESASTNQTSMYLCAISGSTNYEQYFGPGTRLTVT.